Each of the 29 T cell receptor beta chains below was sequenced from the same sample in a study of OX40 agonist ivuxolimab in advanced cancers. Profiled with immunoSEQ multiplex PCR; TCRdb holds only in-frame clones, not every one. The sample has some 41,000 clones; about 89% are singletons. This specimen consisted of CD4+ or CD8+ T cells sorted from blood, obtained in a trial of the OX40 agonist ivuxolimab. These receptors came from an adult with an advanced solid tumor such as melanoma, head and neck, liver or kidney cancer.

J is TRBJ2-1 and V is TRBV9, with TRBD2 identical over 11 bases. J lost 0 bases, V lost 3 bases, and 8 bases had no gene match. This CDR3 is built from 18 residues. Germline V CDR1 and CDR2: SGDLS, YYNGEE. The CDR3 here is CASSASSGGFSSYNEQFF. The CDR3 DNA is TGTGCCAGCAGCGCCTCTAGCGGGGGGTTCAGCTCCTACAATGAGCAGTTCTTC. Supplemented by reference TRBV9 and TRBJ2-1, the full variable domain reads DSGVTQTPKHLITATGQRVTLRCSPRSGDLSVYWYQQSLDQGLQFLIQYYNGEERAKGNILERFSAQQFPDLHSELNLSSLELGDSALYFCASSASSGGFSSYNEQFFGPGTRLTVL.

The chain has TRBV6-4 and TRBJ2-5, with D possibly matching TRBD1 (6 bases). Germline CDR1 reads MRHNA; CDR2 reads SNTAGT. Trimming removed 6 bases at V and 5 bases at J, with 19 bases between. The length of the CDR3 is 15 residues. The DNA of the CDR3 is TGTGCCAGCAGGGGACAACCGAGGGGTTCGGAGACCCAGTACTTC. It yields the protein CASRGQPRGSETQYF.

V and J are TRBV7-3 and TRBJ2-5, with D hard to call. The DNA end is a closer match to TRBJ2-7, so the J assignment may be wrong. This CDR3 is built from 14 residues. Germline CDR1 is SGHTA and CDR2 is FQGTGA. The DNA of the CDR3 is TGTGCCAGCAGCCCGCAGCCGAGCTCCTACGAGCAGTACTTC. Encoded protein: CASSPQPSSYEQYF.

As to this clone: At one end, the junction sequence differs from germline, possibly due to a read error. The gene calls are TRBV11-3 and TRBJ2-7; D perhaps matches TRBD2 (6 bases). Germline V CDR1 and CDR2: SGHNT, YENEEA. The CDR3 covers 13 residues. The CDR3, as DNA: TGTGCCAGCAGCTTCCGCCCCGGGACTGGAGGCATCTTC. Amino acid sequence: CASSFRPGTGGIF.

This clone showed up just once. This chain joins TRBV2 and TRBJ1-1, with D perhaps TRBD1 (6 bases). Germline V gene sequence: CDR1 SNHLY, CDR2 FYNNEI. This CDR3 is built from 15 residues. Trimming pared 2 bases from V and 1 base from J, leaving 11 bases between. The CDR3 is CASSELGGSNTEAFF. The CDR3 DNA reads TGTGCCAGCAGTGAATTAGGGGGGTCGAACACTGAAGCTTTCTTT.

This chain connects TRBV7-2 to TRBJ2-5; 12 nucleotides line up with TRBD2. Germline CDR1 and CDR2: SGHTA and FQGNSA. CDR3 length: 15 amino acids. J lost 5 bases, V lost 4 bases, and 5 bases had no gene match. As DNA, the CDR3 is TGTGCCAGCAGCTCCGGACTAGCGGGGATGGAGACCCAGTACTTC. Translating gives CASSSGLAGMETQYF. Full variable domain (remainder filled in from reference TRBV7-2 and TRBJ2-5): GAGVSQSPSNKVTEKGKDVELRCDPISGHTALYWYRQSLGQGLEFLIYFQGNSAPDKSGLPSDRFSAERTGGSVSTLTIQRTQQEDSAVYLCASSSGLAGMETQYFGPGTRLLVL.

V gene TRBV19 combines with J gene TRBJ1-1, with a weak D call TRBD1 (6 bases). The germline CDR1 and CDR2 sequences are LNHDA and SQIVND (reference sequence). The CDR3 has 14 amino acids. Trimming removed 8 bases at V and 1 base at J, with 14 bases between. The CDR3 DNA is TGTGCCAGTCAAACAGGGTGGCGGAACACTGAAGCTTTCTTT. Its translation: CASQTGWRNTEAFF.

The sample holds a few counts of this clone. One end of the junction fails to match germline, which may point to a read error. The chain carries TRBV7-7 and TRBJ2-5, with 14 bases aligning to TRBD2. This CDR3 spans 16 amino acids. Germline-derived CDR1 and CDR2 are SSHAT and FNYEAQ (reference sequence). For the CDR3, the DNA is TGTGCTAGCAGCACCGGACTAGCGGGAGGAGGAGAGACCCAGTACTTC. Translating it yields CASSTGLAGGGETQYF.

This clone was seen once. The chain uses TRBV7-9 and TRBJ1-2; 9 bases align to TRBD1. V shed 5 bases, J shed 7 bases, and the junction held 11 bases outside the gene matches. Per the germline V gene, CDR1 is SEHNR and CDR2 is FQNEAQ (reference sequence). The CDR3 spans 15 residues. The CDR3 spells CASSARTGGAGGYTF. The CDR3 DNA is TGTGCCAGCAGCGCCCGAACAGGGGGCGCGGGTGGCTACACCTTC.

J is TRBJ1-2 and V is TRBV10-3; TRBD1 matches 7 bases. Germline V gene sequence: CDR1 ENHRY, CDR2 SYGVKD. The CDR3 has 18 amino acids. Trimming at V came to 3 bases and at J to 3 bases, leaving 16 bases not matched to a gene. CDR3 sequence reads: CAISDPRFRRQGYYGYTF. The CDR3 DNA is TGTGCCATCAGTGATCCAAGGTTCCGGCGACAGGGCTACTATGGCTACACCTTC.

This clone has only one observation. The chain employs TRBV6-6 and TRBJ1-4; D unresolved. The CDR3 runs to 16 residues. V dropped 2 bases and J dropped 4 bases, with 14 bases sitting between them. CDR1 is MNHNY, CDR2 SVGAGI, per germline (reference sequence). The CDR3, as DNA: TGTGCCAGCAGTTACGGTTATACGGATAGTAATGAAAAACTGTTTTTT. Its translation: CASSYGYTDSNEKLFF.

CDR3 sequence: CAWTPTRGLYGYTF. CDR3 DNA sequence: TGTGCCTGGACACCGACTCGGGGCTTGTATGGCTACACCTTC. The rearrangement uses TRBV30 and TRBJ1-2, with D perhaps matching TRBD1 (5 bases). The V gene lost 4 bases and the J gene lost 5 bases, with 17 bases spanning the gap. This CDR3 comprises 14 residues. Per the germline V gene, CDR1 is GTSNPN and CDR2 is SVGIG (reference sequence). The entire variable domain, with the rest obtained from reference TRBV30 and TRBJ1-2, is as follows: SQTIHQWPATLVQPVGSPLSLECTVEGTSNPNLYWYRQAAGRGLQLLFYSVGIGQISSEVPQNLSASRPQDRQFILSSKKLLLSDSGFYLCAWTPTRGLYGYTFGSGTRLTVV.

This clone was detected once. The gene calls are TRBV6-6 and TRBJ1-3; the D is unclear. The CDR3 length is 15 residues. V was pared by 4 bases and J by 4 bases, with 14 bases between. The germline V gene has CDR1 MNHNY and CDR2 SVGAGI (reference sequence). The CDR3 sequence: CASSFGLGRGNTIYF. The CDR3 DNA follows: TGTGCCAGCAGTTTCGGACTGGGGAGGGGAAACACCATATATTTT.

This chain connects TRBV5-1 to TRBJ2-2; 8 bases agree with TRBD2. Losses at the gene ends were 5 bases for V and 5 bases for J; bases not matched to a gene: 11. This CDR3 has 16 amino acids. Germline V lookup: CDR1 SGHRS, CDR2 YFSETQ. As DNA, the CDR3 is TGCGCCAGCAGTCCTCCCGGGGGGGGCCGAACCGGGGAGCTGTTTTTT. Translated: CASSPPGGGRTGELFF.

The chain uses TRBV6-6 and TRBJ1-4, with D hard to call. The CDR3 sequence is 13 residues long. CDR1 is MNHNY, CDR2 SVGAGI, per germline (reference sequence). Trimming pared 0 bases from V and 8 bases from J, leaving 7 bases between. As DNA, the CDR3 is TGTGCCAGCAGTTACTCCGTAGGCGAAAAACTGTTTTTT. Translated, it gives CASSYSVGEKLFF.

The chain carries TRBV5-4 and TRBJ1-2; D uncertain. The CDR3 runs to 15 residues. V was shortened by 0 bases and J by 4 bases, with 13 bases between the two germline ends. Germline CDR1 SGHNT, CDR2 YYREEE (reference sequence). The CDR3: CASSLDTGFSYGYTF. In DNA form, the CDR3 reads TGTGCCAGCAGCTTGGATACGGGGTTTAGCTATGGCTACACCTTC.

Of note for this clone: Other DNA sequences in this sample translate to the same CDR3. This sequence joins TRBV9 and TRBJ2-5, with D perhaps TRBD1 or TRBD2 (5 bases each). The length of the CDR3 is 14 residues. Trimming took 0 bases from V and 0 from J, leaving 6 bases between them. The V gene's germline CDR1 is SGDLS and CDR2 YYNGEE. The DNA for the CDR3 is TGTGCCAGCAGCGTAGGGGGGTACCAAGAGACCCAGTACTTC. Translation gives CASSVGGYQETQYF. Based on the CDR3 plus reference TRBV9 and TRBJ2-5, the full variable domain is DSGVTQTPKHLITATGQRVTLRCSPRSGDLSVYWYQQSLDQGLQFLIQYYNGEERAKGNILERFSAQQFPDLHSELNLSSLELGDSALYFCASSVGGYQETQYFGPGTRLLVL.

This rearrangement joins TRBV7-9 to TRBJ1-1; D ambiguous. V lost 7 bases to trimming and J lost 5 bases, with 20 bases between them. The CDR3 totals 15 residues. The germline CDR1 and CDR2 sequences are SEHNR and FQNEAQ (reference sequence). CDR3 loop: CASTRPGFEGTEAFF. CDR3 sequence (DNA): TGTGCCAGCACCCGCCCCGGGTTTGAGGGTACTGAAGCTTTCTTT.

The gene calls are TRBV7-2 and TRBJ1-4; 7 bases fit TRBD1. The V gene end was trimmed by 4 bases and the J gene end by 5 bases; junction bases not matched to a gene: 4. This CDR3 spans 14 amino acids. CDR1 is SGHTA, CDR2 FQGNSA, per germline. The CDR3 is CASSYQTGNEKLFF. As DNA, the CDR3 is TGTGCCAGCAGCTACCAGACAGGGAATGAAAAACTGTTTTTT.

This chain uses TRBV4-3 with TRBJ2-1; 12 bases align to TRBD2. Germline trimming cut 1 base from V and 12 bases from J; bases unmatched to any gene: 13. This CDR3 is built from 17 residues. Germline lookup yields CDR1 LGHNA and CDR2 YSLEER. The CDR3 is CASSQALWASGGARQFF. The CDR3 DNA follows: TGCGCCAGCAGCCAAGCACTCTGGGCTAGCGGGGGGGCCCGGCAGTTCTTC.

The rearrangement links TRBV9 to TRBJ2-3; tentatively, D is TRBD2 (6 bases). Per the germline V gene, CDR1 is SGDLS and CDR2 is YYNGEE. The CDR3 is 15 amino acids. The germline V and J ends were trimmed by 1 base and 6 bases, with 15 bases remaining between them. The CDR3 loop is CASSVSVTSRDTQYF. CDR3 DNA: TGTGCCAGCAGCGTATCTGTGACTAGTCGCGATACGCAGTATTTT. Looking up the rest from reference TRBV9 and TRBJ2-3 gives the full variable domain: DSGVTQTPKHLITATGQRVTLRCSPRSGDLSVYWYQQSLDQGLQFLIQYYNGEERAKGNILERFSAQQFPDLHSELNLSSLELGDSALYFCASSVSVTSRDTQYFGPGTRLTVL.

The chain recombines TRBV21-1 with TRBJ1-1. TRBV21-1 is a listed pseudogene. The CDR3 loop spans 14 amino acids. This CDR3 is CASRGYTIRTEAFF. CDR3 DNA: TGTGCCAGCAGGGGGTACACAATTCGCACTGAAGCTTTCTTT.

The chain joins TRBV2 to TRBJ2-1; 10 bases align to TRBD2. Per germline, CDR1 SNHLY and CDR2 FYNNEI. CDR3 size: 15 residues. Trimming at V came to 6 bases and at J to 8 bases, leaving 10 bases not matched to a gene. The CDR3, as DNA: TGTGCCAGCAGCCTCGAGCGGGGGGGCATCCATGAGCAGTTCTTC. This sequence encodes CASSLERGGIHEQFF. The entire variable domain, with the rest obtained from reference TRBV2 and TRBJ2-1, is as follows: EPEVTQTPSHQVTQMGQEVILRCVPISNHLYFYWYRQILGQKVEFLVSFYNNEISEKSEIFDDQFSVERPDGSNFTLKIRSTKLEDSAMYFCASSLERGGIHEQFFGPGTRLTVL.

V and J are TRBV5-4 and TRBJ2-7; D not certain. Germline V gene lookup returns CDR1 SGHNT and CDR2 YYREEE (reference sequence). The CDR3 is made up of 14 amino acids. The V and J ends lost 2 bases and 5 bases respectively, with 14 bases between them. The CDR3, as DNA: TGTGCCAGCAGCTTTAGTGGTTGGAGAGACGAGCAGTACTTC. Amino acid sequence: CASSFSGWRDEQYF. Full variable domain (outside the CDR3, taken from reference TRBV5-4 and TRBJ2-7): ETGVTQSPTHLIKTRGQQVTLRCSSQSGHNTVSWYQQALGQGPQFIFQYYREEENGRGNFPPRFSGLQFPNYSSELNVNALELDDSALYLCASSFSGWRDEQYFGPGTRLTVT.

The chain combines TRBV19 with TRBJ2-1; D is unresolved. The CDR3 spans 15 residues. Germline assignment: CDR1 LNHDA and CDR2 SQIVND (reference sequence). V shed 5 bases and J shed 0 bases, with 11 bases lying between them. The CDR3 loop is CASSDWVGSYNEQFF. In nucleotides, the CDR3 is TGTGCCAGTAGTGATTGGGTTGGCTCCTACAATGAGCAGTTCTTC.

The V call is TRBV7-9, the J call TRBJ1-2, with 10 bases fitting TRBD1. Unmatched junction bases numbered 9, after V lost 5 bases and J lost 6 bases. The CDR3 has 15 amino acids. CDR1 and CDR2 (germline): SEHNR, FQNEAQ (reference sequence). The CDR3 loop reads CASSGRDRGGDGYTF. Here the CDR3 DNA reads TGTGCCAGCAGCGGCCGGGACAGGGGAGGCGATGGCTACACCTTC.

The V and J genes are TRBV11-3 and TRBJ2-6; D is perhaps TRBD2 (7 bases). CDR3 length: 16 residues. The V end lost 1 base, the J end lost 5 bases, and 12 bases lay between the germline ends. CDR1 is SGHNT, CDR2 YENEEA, per germline. This CDR3 reads CASSLGGGPRANVLTF. As DNA, the CDR3 is TGTGCCAGCAGCTTAGGGGGGGGGCCGCGGGCCAACGTCCTGACTTTC.

This clone appeared a few times. The chain uses TRBV7-3 and TRBJ1-1, with 10 bases matching TRBD1. J gave up 8 bases and V 5 bases, and 5 bases lay outside the gene matches. The CDR3 spans 13 residues. CDR1 and CDR2 from the germline V gene are SGHTA and FQGTGA. CDR3 sequence reads: CASSPRTGGEAFF. CDR3 nucleotides: TGTGCCAGCAGCCCTCGGACAGGGGGAGAAGCTTTCTTT.

The chain has TRBV28 and TRBJ1-2; D not resolved. Germline lookup yields CDR1 MDHEN and CDR2 SYDVKM. The V end lost 3 bases, the J end lost 4 bases, and 6 bases lay between the germline ends. CDR3 length: 12 residues. CDR3 protein: CASSLRLYGYTF. Written as DNA, the CDR3 is TGTGCCAGCAGTTTGAGACTCTATGGCTACACCTTC.